This TCR beta chain came from a study of CD8 T cells in ankylosing spondylitis (dated by TCRdb to about 2017). Regarding the study in general: The study set out to find disease-linked TCR variants by profiling T cell receptor beta repertoires in ankylosing spondylitis patients and healthy donors. The full study cohort comprised some 27 ankylosing spondylitis patients and 85 to 120 healthy donors. Peripheral blood samples were taken, and synovial fluid was additionally collected from ankylosing spondylitis patients.

Sequencer: Illumina HiSeq 2500. TCR beta libraries were prepared by quantitative 5'-RACE with molecular barcodes. The source study handled its data this way. To identify disease-linked TCR variants, a new computational method was used, one built on a probabilistic model of VDJ rearrangement. TCRdb cleaned the public reads at Q25 with fastp, built clones with MiXCR and kept in-frame beta chains. Merged by CDR3 protein, the rows form single entries marked with the most common genes and DNA. The V and J calls were not made by the authors but by TCRdb's processing. This sample holds 200,000 to 300,000 distinct CDR3 sequences; roughly a tenth were observed only once. The leading ten clones occupy 2% to 3% of the sample. The V and J ends are trimmed by 3 bases and 12 bases, leaving 11 bases between them. Including the terminal cysteine and phenylalanine, the CDR3 comprises 12 residues. Only the CDR3 DNA stays, 36 bases, in frame from base 1. The germline V gene sets CDR1 to SGHTA and CDR2 to FQGNSA.

Findings and caveats that apply to the study as a whole: The disease-linked clones had a CD8+ phenotype and were found at relatively low frequencies in peripheral blood. Some motif variants had previously been reported in the synovial fluid and blood of reactive arthritis patients, which suggests shared mechanisms of disease initiation. A TCR beta motif of fewer than 10 highly homologous amino acid variants appeared characteristic of blood from ankylosing spondylitis patients. The disease-linked clones were reported to be significantly enriched in matched synovial fluid samples from ankylosing spondylitis patients.

This clonotype was observed many times. Its recognized antigen is unknown. Per-nucleotide qualities are absent, and no much larger clonotype sits a single base away. This chain is built from TRBV7-2 and TRBJ1-4, with the identity of the D gene unclear. Specimen: blood, either unsorted or a sorted T cell fraction (not recorded which). The source is a male donor with ankylosing spondylitis or in good health (not recorded which). The CDR3 in this case is CASSLSFGELFF. The DNA sequence follows: TGTGCCAGCAGCTTGAGTTTTGGAGAACTGTTTTTT.